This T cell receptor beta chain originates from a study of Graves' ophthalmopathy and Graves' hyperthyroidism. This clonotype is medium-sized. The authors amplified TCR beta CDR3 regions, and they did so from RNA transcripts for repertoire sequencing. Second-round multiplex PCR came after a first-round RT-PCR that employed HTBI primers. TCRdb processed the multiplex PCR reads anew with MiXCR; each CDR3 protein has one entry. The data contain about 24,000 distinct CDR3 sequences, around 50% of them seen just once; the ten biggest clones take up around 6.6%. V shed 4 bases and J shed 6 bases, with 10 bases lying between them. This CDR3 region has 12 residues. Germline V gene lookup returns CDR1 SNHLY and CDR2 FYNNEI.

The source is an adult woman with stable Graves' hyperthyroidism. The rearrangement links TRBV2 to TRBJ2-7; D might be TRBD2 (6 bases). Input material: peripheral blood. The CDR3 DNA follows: TGTGCCAGCAGTGGGGGGGAGCGCGAGCAGTACTTC. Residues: CASSGGEREQYF.